This paragraph reports one T cell receptor (beta chain). The target of this receptor is not known. It has no much larger one-base neighbor in the sample; base qualities were not kept. The CDR3 regions of human TCRbeta chains were analyzed by immunosequencing. The original pipeline was this. Repertoire TCRs were matched against a reference library of SARS-CoV-2-specific TCRs generated with the MIRA antigen-specificity platform. Breadth was defined as the fraction of unique TCRs that were SARS-CoV-2-associated, and depth was defined as the fraction of total T cells that were SARS-CoV-2-associated. Using the MIRA data, every spike-specific TCR was mapped to the spike region that the TCR reacted to and assigned to either a CD4 or a CD8 class. Log10-transformed breadth and depth values were compared by one-way ANOVA with Sidak's multiple comparisons tests. TCRdb carries this immuneACCESS record with in-frame sequences only. Its versions omit some clonotypes, under half of them owing to an unresolved V gene in the studies checked, with the rest unexplained. V and J calls and clone size are copied from that table; D and trimming were computed from the DNA. The sample table lists about 48,000 clones, 75% to 90% of them with a count of one. 5.3% of the sample is taken by the ten largest.

Reading the label with the study, this specimen's time point is: about 28 days (+/-7) after the second vaccine dose. AZD1222 recipients given second doses at about 4 weeks or at about 12 weeks were pooled, since spike-specific TCR depth and breadth were not found to differ between the two schedules. Samples from vaccinated people were obtained from the UK trials COV001 and COV002, which included a single-blind randomized controlled phase 2/3 trial of AZD1222 (ChAdOx1 nCoV-19) in healthy adults. For TCRbeta chain sequencing, PBMC samples from trial participants were taken at day 0 and at day 28 after the second dose. This entry is derived from a study of T cell responses to AZD1222 COVID-19 vaccine (dated by TCRdb to the early 2020s). General notes on the study: A total of more than 230 trial participants underwent TCR sequencing, of whom about 210 received two doses of AZD1222 and around 26 received two doses of the MenACWY control vaccine. Enrollment into the trials was organized by age into subgroups of 18-55, 56-69 and 70-plus years, and those subgroups contained roughly 140, 27 and 60 TCR-sequenced participants, respectively.

CDR1 PRHDT and CDR2 FYEKMQ are derived from the germline V gene (reference sequence). CDR3 length: 16 amino acids, cysteine to phenylalanine. The CDR3 DNA has 48 bases and is translated from base 1. V loses 1 base at its end and J loses 3 bases; junction bases beyond the gene matches: 7. Study-level results and caveats: Participants were mostly white British and included more females than males, and it was suggested by the authors that clonal diversity may have been underestimated. In the small 56-69-year group, the increase in depth fell short of significance, most likely because of low power. Conclusions about previously exposed vaccinees were limited because only six or seven AZD1222 recipients were SARS-CoV-2 seropositive at baseline. Reportedly, close to half of the unique spike-specific TCRs recognized epitopes lying outside the regions that are mutated in the B.1.351 and B.1.1.7 variants. No day 14 peak-response samples were available, so repertoires were characterized only after the peak T cell response. Vaccine-associated CD4 TCRs spanned the whole spike protein, with dominant responses in regions 160-218 and 743-854. Spike-specific TCR breadth and depth rose significantly after two AZD1222 doses compared with day 0 and with MenACWY recipients.

The rearrangement combines TRBV13 with TRBJ2-7, with 9 middle bases fitting TRBD2. This sequence was found in an adult who received the AZD1222 COVID-19 vaccine. Sequenced material: peripheral blood, taken 28 days after the second AZD1222 dose. CDR3 loop: CASSLEGSGRSYEQYF. The DNA sequence reads TGTGCCAGCAGCTTAGAAGGTAGCGGGAGAAGCTACGAGCAGTACTTC.